Sequencing of this T cell receptor beta chain was carried out in a study of blood T cell repertoires in COVID-19. Study background: Sites across the United States, Italy and Spain contributed samples from acute and convalescent COVID-19.

Trimming pared 3 bases from V and 0 bases from J, leaving 8 bases between. Germline V lookup: CDR1 LNHNV, CDR2 YYDKDF (reference sequence). CDR3 length: 15 amino acids. The repertoire was sequenced with immunoSEQ multiplex PCR; TCRdb's copy has only in-frame clones and lacks some. The sample carries 250,000 to 300,000 clones, about 82% recorded once. This sequence originates from a man aged 45-65 years with active or convalescent COVID-19. Sequencing was performed on peripheral blood. The J gene is TRBJ1-4, the V gene TRBV15; tentatively, D is TRBD1 (6 bases). CDR3 DNA: TGTGCCACCAGCAGGGACAGAGCAACTAATGAAAAACTGTTTTTT. This translates into CATSRDRATNEKLFF.